This T cell receptor beta chain is drawn from a study of CD8 T cells in ankylosing spondylitis. Study results and limitations: A TCR beta motif made of roughly eight highly homologous variants seemed typical of ankylosing spondylitis blood.

This clonotype occurred a few times. Its antigen is still unknown. V gave up 7 bases and J gave up 1 base, with 7 bases separating them. Per the germline V gene, CDR1 is SNHLY and CDR2 is FYNNEI. The CDR3 consists of 12 residues. As the method for making TCR beta libraries, quantitative 5'-RACE with molecular barcodes was used. Via MiXCR, TCRdb re-called the 5' RACE reads, giving one row per CDR3 protein. The table shows about 540,000 distinct CDR3 sequences, with about 13% occurring only once. The receptor was derived from a male donor with ankylosing spondylitis. Sequenced input: blood, either unsorted or a sorted T cell fraction (not recorded which). The V gene is TRBV2, the J gene TRBJ1-2; D remains ambiguous. CDR3 sequence reads: CASTQSNYGYTF. The CDR3 nucleotides are TGTGCCAGCACGCAGAGTAACTATGGCTACACCTTC.